Following are 21 T cell receptor beta chains from one sample sequenced in a study of cytomegalovirus exposure and HLA in healthy donors. TCRdb's copy holds only in-frame clones and misses some; the assay was immunoSEQ multiplex PCR. Among tens of thousands of clones listed, around 95% were seen once. Sequenced input: PBMCs. The receptors come from a woman aged 18-29 years in good health and CMV-seronegative.

The chain has TRBV7-2 and TRBJ2-5, with 8 bases aligning to TRBD2. The J segment lost 2 bases and the V segment lost 8 bases, leaving 13 bases of the junction unmatched. The CDR3 totals 16 residues. CDR1 is SGHTA, CDR2 FQGNSA, per germline. CDR3 in DNA: TGTGCCAGCTGCCGAGGCCTAGCGGGCTCACAAGAGACCCAGTACTTC. Residues: CASCRGLAGSQETQYF.

The V call is TRBV9, the J call TRBJ2-2; 8 nucleotides agree with TRBD2. CDR1 and CDR2 (germline): SGDLS, YYNGEE. The CDR3 is 15 residues long. With 4 bases clipped from V and 4 bases from J, the junction kept 6 bases outside the gene matches. The DNA for the CDR3 is TGTGCCAGCAGCCCGAGCGGGAGAGGCACCGGGGAGCTGTTTTTT. Translation gives CASSPSGRGTGELFF.

J is TRBJ2-7 and V is TRBV6-5; 12 bases map to TRBD1. The germline CDR1 and CDR2 sequences are MNHEY and SVGAGI. V was pared by 4 bases and J by 4 bases, with 8 bases of the junction left unmatched. This CDR3 spans 16 amino acids. In nucleotides, the CDR3 is TGTGCCAGCAGTTCAGCAGGGACAGGGGGCAGGTACGAGCAGTACTTC. It is translated as CASSSAGTGGRYEQYF.

The rearrangement joins TRBV4-3 to TRBJ1-1; D not resolved. This CDR3 has 16 amino acids. Germline loops: CDR1 LGHNA, CDR2 YSLEER. Deletions cut 0 bases from V and 0 bases from J, with 11 bases between. CDR3 in amino acids: CASSQDPWEMNTEAFF. The CDR3 coding sequence is TGCGCCAGCAGCCAAGATCCGTGGGAGATGAACACTGAAGCTTTCTTT.

The V and J genes are TRBV9 and TRBJ2-7, with D maybe TRBD2 (6 bases). Germline V gives CDR1 SGDLS, CDR2 YYNGEE. V was cut by 3 bases and J by 2 bases, with 12 bases left in between. The CDR3 is 14 residues long. The CDR3 sequence: CASSGGEATYEQYF. For the CDR3, the DNA is TGTGCCAGCAGCGGGGGGGAGGCTACCTACGAGCAGTACTTC. The full variable domain, completed using reference TRBV9 and TRBJ2-7, is DSGVTQTPKHLITATGQRVTLRCSPRSGDLSVYWYQQSLDQGLQFLIQYYNGEERAKGNILERFSAQQFPDLHSELNLSSLELGDSALYFCASSGGEATYEQYFGPGTRLTVT.

V and J are TRBV19 and TRBJ2-1; 7 positions agree with TRBD1. Trimming took 2 bases from V and 1 from J; bases not matched to a gene: 8. Per germline, CDR1 LNHDA and CDR2 SQIVND (reference sequence). The CDR3 extends over 17 amino acids. DNA of the CDR3: TGTGCCAGTAGTATACCCAGGGGGATGCCGTCCTACAATGAGCAGTTCTTC. Translated: CASSIPRGMPSYNEQFF.

The rearrangement uses TRBV9 and TRBJ2-1, with D possibly TRBD1 on 6 matching bases. Germline loops: CDR1 SGDLS, CDR2 YYNGEE. V was pared by 4 bases and J by 0 bases, with 11 bases between. This CDR3 is built from 15 residues. CDR3 nucleotides: TGTGCCAGCAGCAATGGACAGTCCTCCTACAATGAGCAGTTCTTC. Protein sequence: CASSNGQSSYNEQFF.

The V and J genes are TRBV28 and TRBJ1-5; tentative D call: TRBD1 (5 bases). With 4 bases removed from V and 2 bases from J, the gap between germline ends came to 9 bases. The CDR3 is made up of 14 amino acids. The germline CDR1 and CDR2 sequences are MDHEN and SYDVKM. The CDR3 region is CASSWGTGNQPQHF. The DNA of the CDR3 is TGTGCCAGCAGTTGGGGCACGGGCAATCAGCCCCAGCATTTT.

V and J are TRBV11-2 and TRBJ2-7; 7 bases agree with TRBD1. The CDR3 covers 14 residues. Germline-derived CDR1 and CDR2 are SGHAT and FQNNGV. V dropped 2 bases and J dropped 0; count of bases not matched to a gene: 1. This CDR3 reads CASSLTGVSYEQYF. The CDR3 nucleotides read TGTGCCAGCAGCTTAACAGGGGTCTCCTACGAGCAGTACTTC.

DNA for the CDR3: TGTGCCAGTCGGTCTAGCGGGAGAGTTACAGATACGCAGTATTTT. It codes for CASRSSGRVTDTQYF. The chain recombines TRBV28 with TRBJ2-3; 10 positions agree with TRBD2. Per the germline V gene, CDR1 is MDHEN and CDR2 is SYDVKM. With V trimmed by 9 bases and J by 3 bases, 9 bases remained unmatched. CDR3 length: 15 amino acids.

This sequence joins TRBV7-2 and TRBJ2-3, with a weak D call TRBD2 (6 bases). Trimming took off 7 bases at V and 3 bases at J, with 14 bases between the two ends. CDR1 is SGHTA and CDR2 is FQGNSA in the germline V gene. The CDR3 is 14 amino acids. This chain's CDR3 is CASNWPGRTDTQYF. As DNA, the CDR3 is TGTGCCAGCAACTGGCCAGGGAGGACAGATACGCAGTATTTT.

The chain is built from TRBV6-1 and TRBJ2-2; 11 positions agree with TRBD1. Germline assignment: CDR1 MNHNS and CDR2 SASEGT. CDR3 length equals 14 residues. The J segment lost 3 bases and the V segment lost 8 bases, leaving 2 bases of the junction unmatched. The DNA for the CDR3 is TGTGCCAGCGGACAGGGGGCGGACACCGGGGAGCTGTTTTTT. Protein product: CASGQGADTGELFF.

This clone was seen a single time. The chain carries TRBV5-1 and TRBJ2-7; weak D call: TRBD2 (7 bases). This CDR3 is 18 amino acids long. Per germline, CDR1 SGHRS and CDR2 YFSETQ. The V gene lost 4 bases and the J gene lost 0 bases, with 23 bases spanning the gap. The CDR3 sequence is CASSPAVGGRVSSYEQYF. CDR3 coding DNA: TGCGCCAGCAGCCCGGCTGTGGGGGGGCGAGTAAGCTCCTACGAGCAGTACTTC.

V gene TRBV6-1 combines with J gene TRBJ2-5; 9 bases are a match to TRBD2. This CDR3 has 11 amino acids. With V trimmed by 11 bases and J by 7 bases, 5 bases remained unmatched. From germline, CDR1 is MNHNS and CDR2 SASEGT. CDR3 region: CAGLAGRTQYF. CDR3 nucleotides: TGTGCCGGCCTAGCGGGGAGGACCCAGTACTTC.

The chain recombines TRBV7-9 with TRBJ1-1; possibly TRBD1 for D (5 bases). This CDR3 comprises 12 residues. The V gene lost 2 bases and the J gene lost 8 bases, with 9 bases spanning the gap. Looked up from germline, CDR1 is SEHNR and CDR2 is FQNEAQ (reference sequence). The CDR3 sequence is CASSLRTPEAFF. The CDR3 DNA reads TGTGCCAGCAGCTTAAGGACACCCGAAGCTTTCTTT.

The CDR3 sequence is CASNPGGGRPEAFF. In DNA form, the CDR3 reads TGTGCCAGCAACCCTGGGGGGGGCAGGCCAGAAGCTTTCTTT. V gene TRBV28 combines with J gene TRBJ1-1, with D maybe TRBD1 (6 bases). The CDR3 is 14 residues long. Trimming took off 7 bases at V and 8 bases at J, with 20 bases between the two ends. The germline V gene encodes CDR1 MDHEN and CDR2 SYDVKM. Supplemented by reference TRBV28 and TRBJ1-1, the full variable domain reads DVKVTQSSRYLVKRTGEKVFLECVQDMDHENMFWYRQDPGLGLRLIYFSYDVKMKEKGDIPEGYSVSREKKERFSLILESASTNQTSMYLCASNPGGGRPEAFFGQGTRLTVV.

The chain uses TRBV10-3 and TRBJ2-3; D might be TRBD2 (5 bases). This CDR3 spans 15 amino acids. V was shortened by 2 bases and J by 2 bases, with 11 bases between the two germline ends. The germline CDR1 and CDR2 sequences are ENHRY and SYGVKD. The chain's CDR3 is CAISEEGGTTDTQYF. CDR3 bases: TGTGCCATCAGTGAGGAGGGCGGAACCACAGATACGCAGTATTTT.

This chain connects TRBV27 to TRBJ2-3; D is unclear. The V and J ends lost 6 bases and 4 bases respectively, with 11 bases between them. Germline lookup yields CDR1 MNHEY and CDR2 SMNVEV (reference sequence). The CDR3 spans 13 residues. The CDR3 spells CASSPFPADTQYF. CDR3 sequence (DNA): TGTGCCAGCAGCCCCTTCCCAGCAGATACGCAGTATTTT.

This clone appeared a single time. The chain couples TRBV2 to TRBJ1-2; the D is unclear. Trimming took 2 bases from V and 2 from J, leaving 12 bases between them. This CDR3 is built from 15 residues. The germline CDR1 and CDR2 sequences are SNHLY and FYNNEI. The CDR3 bases are TGTGCCAGCAGTGAAAGTGCAGGAAGGAACTATGGCTACACCTTC. It specifies CASSESAGRNYGYTF.

The V call is TRBV14, the J call TRBJ2-1; D remains ambiguous. This CDR3 region has 15 residues. In germline, CDR1 is SGHDN, CDR2 FVKESK. V dropped 2 bases and J dropped 0 bases, with 8 bases sitting between them. In DNA form, the CDR3 reads TGTGCCAGCAGCCAATCCCCCTCCTCCTACAATGAGCAGTTCTTC. Its translation is CASSQSPSSYNEQFF.

This chain connects TRBV28 to TRBJ2-5; the D gene is possibly TRBD1 (5 bases). Per germline, CDR1 MDHEN and CDR2 SYDVKM. The CDR3 extends over 14 amino acids. The ends were cut back, 7 bases at V and 2 bases at J, with 14 bases in the middle. The CDR3 nucleotides read TGTGCCAGCACCCAAACAGGACGTCAAGAGACCCAGTACTTC. The encoded protein is CASTQTGRQETQYF.